This T cell receptor (beta chain) was retrieved from a study of blood T cell repertoires in COVID-19. In the study overall: Samples representing acute and convalescent COVID-19 were sourced from the United States, Italy and Spain. Sample material is recorded as cDNA or gDNA derived from T cells, B-cell-depleted T cells, or PBMCs.

Authors' analysis steps: Quantification of nucleated cells was approximated via reference gene primer amplification. Sequencing was performed with immunoSEQ multiplex PCR; in TCRdb, only in-frame clones are kept and a portion is missing. V and J calls and clone size follow that table, whereas D and trimming were derived from the DNA. The sample shows about 670,000 clones, over 80% of them seen only once. V lost 1 base, J lost 9 bases, and 6 bases stayed unmatched. This CDR3 has 14 amino acids. CDR1 GTSNPN and CDR2 SVGIG come from the germline V gene (reference sequence). The J gene is TRBJ1-6, the V gene TRBV30, with 7 nucleotides matching TRBD1. The sequenced sample consisted of peripheral blood. The sequence came from a woman between 18 and 29 years old with acute or convalescent COVID-19. As DNA, the CDR3 is TGTGCCTGGAGTGGAACAGGGGACAGTTCACCCCTCCACTTT. The encoded protein is CAWSGTGDSSPLHF.